Reported below is one TCR beta chain. Authors' methods: The assay estimated nucleated cells by amplifying reference gene primers. Produced via immunoSEQ multiplex PCR; TCRdb's table is partial and in-frame only. The V and J calls and clone size are taken from that table; D and trimming were inferred from the DNA. The sample contains approximately 99,000 clones, 80% to 90% of which appear only once. This sample was included in a study of blood T cell repertoires in COVID-19. Study in general: Sites across the United States, Italy and Spain contributed samples from acute and convalescent COVID-19. The analysed material was cDNA or gDNA that came from T cells, B-cell-depleted T cells, or PBMCs.

This CDR3 is built from 14 residues. Germline V gives CDR1 SGHTS, CDR2 YDEGEE. Trimming removed 4 bases at V and 4 bases at J, with 14 bases between. The specimen was peripheral blood. The rearrangement uses TRBV5-8 and TRBJ1-2; no firm D call. This receptor was obtained from a human donor in a cohort sampled during active COVID-19. CDR3 sequence: CASSKLGRSYGYTF. In DNA form, the CDR3 reads TGTGCCAGCAGCAAGCTCGGGAGATCCTATGGCTACACCTTC.